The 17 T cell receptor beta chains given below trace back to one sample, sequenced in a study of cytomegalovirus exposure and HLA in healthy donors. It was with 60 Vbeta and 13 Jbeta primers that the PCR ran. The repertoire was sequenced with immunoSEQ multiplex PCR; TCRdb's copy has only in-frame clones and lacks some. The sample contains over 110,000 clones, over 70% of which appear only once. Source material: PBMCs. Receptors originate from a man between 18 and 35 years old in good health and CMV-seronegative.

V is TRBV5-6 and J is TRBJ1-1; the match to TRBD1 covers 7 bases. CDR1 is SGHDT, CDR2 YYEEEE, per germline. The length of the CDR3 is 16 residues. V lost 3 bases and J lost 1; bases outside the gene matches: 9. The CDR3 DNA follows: TGTGCCAGCAGCTCCGGGACAGACAAATCGAACACTGAAGCTTTCTTT. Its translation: CASSSGTDKSNTEAFF.

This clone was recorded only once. The CDR3 bases are TGTGCCAGCAGCTTTGGGGTGGGACACAATTACGAGCAGTACTTC. Translation: CASSFGVGHNYEQYF. The chain employs TRBV7-8 and TRBJ2-7, with TRBD1 as a possible D gene (6 bases). V lost 3 bases and J lost 4, with 16 bases in between. The CDR3 spans 15 residues. CDR1 and CDR2 from the germline V gene are SGHVS and FQNEAQ.

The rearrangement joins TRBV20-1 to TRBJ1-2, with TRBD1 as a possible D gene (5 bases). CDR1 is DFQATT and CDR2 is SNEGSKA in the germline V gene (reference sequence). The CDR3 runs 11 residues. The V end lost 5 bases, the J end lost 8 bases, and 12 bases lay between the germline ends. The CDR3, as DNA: TGCAGTGCTTGGGGGGGAAGAGGCTACACCTTC. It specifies CSAWGGRGYTF.

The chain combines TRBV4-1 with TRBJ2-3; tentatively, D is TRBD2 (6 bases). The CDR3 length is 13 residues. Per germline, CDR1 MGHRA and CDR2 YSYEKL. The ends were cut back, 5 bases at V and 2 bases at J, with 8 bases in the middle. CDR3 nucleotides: TGCGCCAGCAGCAGGGACTTCACAGATACGCAGTATTTT. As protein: CASSRDFTDTQYF.

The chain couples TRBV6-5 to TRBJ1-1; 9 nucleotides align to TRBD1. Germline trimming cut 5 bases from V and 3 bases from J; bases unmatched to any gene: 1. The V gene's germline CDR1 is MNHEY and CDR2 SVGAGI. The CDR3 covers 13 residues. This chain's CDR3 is CASSDRGYTEAFF. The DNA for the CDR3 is TGTGCCAGCAGTGACAGGGGGTACACTGAAGCTTTCTTT.

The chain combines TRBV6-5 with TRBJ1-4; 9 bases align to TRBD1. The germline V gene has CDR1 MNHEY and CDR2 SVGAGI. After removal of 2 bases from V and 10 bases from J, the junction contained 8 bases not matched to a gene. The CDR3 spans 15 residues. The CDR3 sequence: CASSYTGTGRRKLFF. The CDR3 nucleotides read TGTGCCAGCAGTTACACCGGGACAGGGAGGCGAAAACTGTTTTTT.

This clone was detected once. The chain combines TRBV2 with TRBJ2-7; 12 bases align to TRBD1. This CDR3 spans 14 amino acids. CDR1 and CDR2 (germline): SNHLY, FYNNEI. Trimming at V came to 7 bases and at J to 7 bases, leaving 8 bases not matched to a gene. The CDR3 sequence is CASIPGQGAGEQYF. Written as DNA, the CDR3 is TGTGCCAGCATACCGGGACAGGGGGCTGGTGAGCAGTACTTC.

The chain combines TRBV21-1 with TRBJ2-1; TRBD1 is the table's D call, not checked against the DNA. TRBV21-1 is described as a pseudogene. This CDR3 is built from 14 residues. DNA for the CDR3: TGTGCCAGCAGCAAAGTGGGACAGTCGGATGAGCAGTTCTTC. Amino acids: CASSKVGQSDEQFF.

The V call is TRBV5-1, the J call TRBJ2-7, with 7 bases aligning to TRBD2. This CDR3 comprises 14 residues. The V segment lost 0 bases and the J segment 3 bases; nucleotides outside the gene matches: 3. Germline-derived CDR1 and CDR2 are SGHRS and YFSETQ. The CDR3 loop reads CASSLAGGNYEQYF. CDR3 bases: TGCGCCAGCAGCTTGGCGGGGGGAAACTACGAGCAGTACTTC.

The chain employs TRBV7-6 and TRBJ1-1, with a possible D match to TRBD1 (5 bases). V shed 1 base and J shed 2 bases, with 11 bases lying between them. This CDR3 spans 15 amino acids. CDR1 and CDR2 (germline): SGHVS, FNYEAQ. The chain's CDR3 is CASSLGGGPNTEAFF. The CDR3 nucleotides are TGTGCCAGCAGCTTAGGGGGGGGACCAAACACTGAAGCTTTCTTT.

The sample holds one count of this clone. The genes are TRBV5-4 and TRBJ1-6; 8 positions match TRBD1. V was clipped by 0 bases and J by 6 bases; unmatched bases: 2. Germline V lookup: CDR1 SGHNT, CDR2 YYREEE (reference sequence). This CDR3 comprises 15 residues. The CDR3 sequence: CASSLDGQGNSPLHF. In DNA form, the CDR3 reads TGTGCCAGCAGCTTGGATGGACAGGGTAATTCACCCCTCCACTTT.

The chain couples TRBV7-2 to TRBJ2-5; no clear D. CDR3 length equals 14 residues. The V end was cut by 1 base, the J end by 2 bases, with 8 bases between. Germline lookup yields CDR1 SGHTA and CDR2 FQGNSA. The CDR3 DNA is TGTGCCAGCAGCTTAGGGGCCACGCAAGAGACCCAGTACTTC. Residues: CASSLGATQETQYF.

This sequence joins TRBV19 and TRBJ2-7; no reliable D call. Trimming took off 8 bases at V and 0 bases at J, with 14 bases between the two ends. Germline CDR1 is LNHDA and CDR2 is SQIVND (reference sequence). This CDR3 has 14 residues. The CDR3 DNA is TGTGCCAGTGGGCAGTTTTTAGGCTCCTACGAGCAGTACTTC. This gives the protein CASGQFLGSYEQYF.

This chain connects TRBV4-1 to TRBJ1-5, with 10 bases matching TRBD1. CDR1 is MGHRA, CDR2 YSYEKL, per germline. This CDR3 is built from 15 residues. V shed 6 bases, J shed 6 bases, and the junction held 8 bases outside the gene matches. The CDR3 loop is CASSRDRGRGQPQHF. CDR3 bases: TGCGCCAGCAGTCGAGACAGGGGGCGTGGTCAGCCCCAGCATTTT.

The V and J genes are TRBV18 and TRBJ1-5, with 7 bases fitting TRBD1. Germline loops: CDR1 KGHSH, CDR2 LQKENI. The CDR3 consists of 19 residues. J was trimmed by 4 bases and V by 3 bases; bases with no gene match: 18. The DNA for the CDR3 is TGTGCCAGCTCACCTTCTCGGGACAGCCTATTATATTATAATCAGCCCCAGCATTTT. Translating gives CASSPSRDSLLYYNQPQHF. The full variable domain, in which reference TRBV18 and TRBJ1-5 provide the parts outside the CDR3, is NAGVMQNPRHLVRRRGQEARLRCSPMKGHSHVYWYRQLPEEGLKFMVYLQKENIIDESGMPKERFSAEFPKEGPSILRIQQVVRGDSAAYFCASSPSRDSLLYYNQPQHFGDGTRLSIL.

In DNA form, the CDR3 reads TGTGCCAGCAGCTTAGCGCGCGGTAATCAGCCCCAGCATTTT. Translating it yields CASSLARGNQPQHF. This chain connects TRBV7-2 to TRBJ1-5, with D uncertain. This CDR3 region has 14 residues. The V and J ends lost 0 bases and 4 bases respectively, with 7 bases between them. Germline V gene data show CDR1 as SGHTA and CDR2 as FQGNSA.

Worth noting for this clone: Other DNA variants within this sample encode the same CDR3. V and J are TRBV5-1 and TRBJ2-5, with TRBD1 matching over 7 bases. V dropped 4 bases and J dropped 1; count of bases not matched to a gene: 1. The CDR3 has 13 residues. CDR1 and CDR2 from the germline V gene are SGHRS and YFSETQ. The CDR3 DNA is TGCGCCAGCAGCCGGGACAGCCAAGAGACCCAGTACTTC. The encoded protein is CASSRDSQETQYF. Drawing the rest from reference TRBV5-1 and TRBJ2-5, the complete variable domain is KAGVTQTPRYLIKTRGQQVTLSCSPISGHRSVSWYQQTPGQGLQFLFEYFSETQRNKGNFPGRFSGRQFSNSRSEMNVSTLELGDSALYLCASSRDSQETQYFGPGTRLLVL.